This TCR beta chain appears in the sequencing data of a study of a mutant IDH1 vaccine in newly diagnosed glioma. Study details: Across weeks 1, 3, 5, 7, 11, 15, 19 and 23, patients received a vaccination each time, eight in all. With temozolomide cycles, or 4-6 weeks after radiotherapy alone, vaccination was started. Sex distribution of treated patients was about 60% male and roughly 40% female; mean age was 40.4 years.

Sequencing was performed with immunoSEQ multiplex PCR; in TCRdb, only in-frame clones are kept and a portion is missing. This repertoire shows 50,000 to 65,000 clones, 65% to 85% found once; its top ten account for approximately 9%. The time point here: week 11, during vaccination. Vaccination comprised doses that each held 300 ug of mutant IDH1 20-mer peptide, plus topical imiquimod. CDR3 length: 11 amino acids. V lost 9 bases to trimming and J lost 13 bases; unmatched junction nucleotides: 5. CDR1 SNHLY and CDR2 FYNNEI come from the germline V gene. About this clone: Its target is unknown.

The sequencing here drew on PBMCs, taken from a glioma patient whose treatment included an IDH1 peptide vaccine. The clonotype comes from a woman aged 45-60 years with glioma. The chain carries TRBV2 and TRBJ2-1; TRBD2 matches at 11 bases. CDR3 region: CASTLAGGQFF. Here the CDR3 DNA reads TGTGCCAGTACTCTAGCGGGGGGTCAGTTCTTC.